This T cell receptor (beta chain) is from a study of T cells after yellow fever vaccination. Production of TCR cDNA was by 5'RACE template switching, which also added a universal primer site and UMIs. TCRdb independently ran MiXCR on the 5' RACE reads; one entry per CDR3 protein. The data contain under 500,000 distinct CDR3 sequences, around a sixth of them singletons. Germline CDR1 reads SEHNR; CDR2 reads FQNEAQ (reference sequence). The CDR3 consists of 17 residues. The junction had 12 bases not matched to a gene; V was cut back by 6 bases and J by 3 bases. This clonotype was recorded a few times. Its antigen is undetermined. Broader study findings: Primary-vaccination clones mostly resurfaced post-booster (more than 95% CD4, 85% to 90% CD8). Weaker in magnitude, the secondary response showed a faster peak on day 5 versus 15.

The starting material was PBMCs, obtained before the yellow fever booster vaccination. The source of this sequence is a man aged 18-30 years who received the YFV17D yellow fever vaccine. This chain joins TRBV7-9 and TRBJ2-7; 12 positions match TRBD2. The CDR3 protein is CASSPRASGGALYEQYF. The CDR3 DNA is TGTGCCAGCAGTCCCCGGGCTAGCGGGGGGGCACTCTACGAGCAGTACTTC.